This TCR beta chain was captured by sequencing in a study of spatial heterogeneity in lung cancer. Study at large: Beta-chain sequences were consistently detected more often than alpha-chain sequences.

This clonotype was counted many times. Antigen unknown. In TCRdb, the 5' RACE reads were re-called with MiXCR into one record per CDR3 protein. Of over 50,000 distinct CDR3 sequences listed, approximately 6.3% are singletons. Study results and limitations: Ubiquitous expanded tumor TCRs appeared in blood more at resection than follow-up.

The V gene's germline CDR1 is MRHNA and CDR2 SNTAGT. V was clipped by 5 bases and J by 5 bases, with 9 bases between them. The CDR3 runs to 13 residues. Regarding time point: sample taken at primary tumor resection. There were some 70 donors, all of them untreated patients with early-stage non-small cell lung cancer. Unsorted tumor, nontumor lung tissue or cryopreserved PBMC supplied the whole RNA. The chain uses TRBV6-4 and TRBJ2-2, with unresolved D. This TCR derives from a female donor with early-stage non-small cell lung cancer. The sample consisted of PBMCs, taken at surgery. The CDR3 DNA follows: TGTGCCAGCAGTCCGGTCGGGACCGGGGAGCTGTTTTTT. It specifies CASSPVGTGELFF.